The text below deals with one T cell receptor (beta chain). The data derive from a study of blood T cell repertoires in COVID-19. The assay was immunoSEQ multiplex PCR, and TCRdb's table has in-frame clones only and misses some. The data show about 200,000 clones, 70% to 90% seen once. V trimming: 0 bases; J trimming: 7 bases; junction bases outside the gene matches: 9. The germline V gene has CDR1 MDHEN and CDR2 SYDVKM. CDR3 length: 15 residues. Specimen: peripheral blood. The rearrangement uses TRBV28 and TRBJ2-7; 7 nucleotides agree with TRBD2. The receptor was derived from a human donor with active or convalescent COVID-19. The donor label of this sample is uncertain. The CDR3 region is CASSLWGGNYEEQYF. CDR3 coding DNA: TGTGCCAGCAGTTTATGGGGAGGGAACTACGAAGAGCAGTACTTC.